This paragraph reports one T cell receptor beta chain. What it recognizes is unknown. TCRdb keeps only in-frame clones here, not all; method: immunoSEQ multiplex PCR. The data show tens of thousands of clones, over 95% seen once. The source of the sample is a study of siplizumab effects on memory and regulatory T cells. Study conclusions and caveats: Memory cells that were CD4+ and unstimulated gave rise to alloreactive sequences, which siplizumab significantly reduced.

Trimming took 3 bases from V and 1 from J, leaving 6 bases between them. This CDR3 is built from 13 residues. Per germline, CDR1 SQVTM and CDR2 ANQGSEA. The chain combines TRBV29-1 with TRBJ2-2; the D is unclear. This receptor was obtained from a human donor in good health. What was sequenced was naive CD8+ T cells sorted from blood. CDR3 loop: CSVEWVNTGELFF. The DNA for the CDR3 is TGCAGCGTTGAGTGGGTGAACACCGGGGAGCTGTTTTTT.